This TCR beta chain appears in the sequencing data of a study of blood T cell repertoires in COVID-19. The germline V and J ends were trimmed by 2 bases and 5 bases, with 9 bases remaining between them. Germline V lookup: CDR1 MNHEY, CDR2 SMNVEV (reference sequence). The CDR3 is made up of 13 amino acids. Sequencing used immunoSEQ multiplex PCR; TCRdb keeps in-frame clones, though not all of them. The sample has about 94,000 clones, approximately 74% seen once. The sequenced material came from peripheral blood. V usage is TRBV27 and J usage is TRBJ1-1; D uncertain. This clonotype was obtained from a man in his 70s with COVID-19, enrolled during active disease. In nucleotides, the CDR3 is TGTGCCAGCAGTTTAGGGCAGAATACTGAAGCTTTCTTT. It encodes CASSLGQNTEAFF.